The present T cell receptor beta chain was sequenced within a study of T cells after yellow fever vaccination. Study-wide context: Preparation of the low-cell-number fractions used SMART-Seq v4 Ultra Low Input. Whole-study results and caveats: The secondary T-cell response peaked on day 5, not day 15, but was weaker. Clonotypes found in both CD4 and CD8 compartments made up a small share.

This clonotype was detected only a few times. Its target is unknown. There are 15 residues in the CDR3. Germline-derived CDR1 and CDR2 are SNHLY and FYNNEI. Trimming stripped 1 base from V and 8 bases from J, with 15 bases between. The study made its TCR cDNA through 5'RACE template switching. That step introduced a universal primer site along with UMIs. TCRdb re-called the 5' RACE reads with MiXCR, one entry per CDR3 protein. This table holds under 600,000 distinct CDR3 sequences, 20% to 25% found once. The source was PBMCs, collected approximately 22 days after the first yellow fever vaccination. The chain couples TRBV2 to TRBJ2-1; D is unresolved. This TCR came from a man aged 18 to 35 who received the YFV17D yellow fever vaccine. DNA of the CDR3: TGTGCCAGCAGTGAAGACTCTACCCCCCCCGATGAGCAGTTCTTC. Protein sequence: CASSEDSTPPDEQFF.